The source of this TCR beta chain is a study of blood T cell repertoires in COVID-19. In the authors' methods: Reference gene primers were amplified, and this amplification served to estimate nucleated cell counts. The repertoire was sequenced with immunoSEQ multiplex PCR; TCRdb's copy has only in-frame clones and lacks some. The V and J calls and clone size come from that table; D and trimming were worked out from the DNA. The sample gives tens of thousands of clones, approximately 86% of which show up once; approximately 13% is in the top ten. V lost 3 bases and J 9 bases, leaving 18 bases between the germline ends. The CDR3 has 15 amino acids. CDR1 and CDR2 from the germline V gene are KGHSH and LQKENI.

The sequenced sample was peripheral blood. The gene calls are TRBV18 and TRBJ2-1; possibly TRBD1 for D (6 bases). The sequence came from a human donor in a cohort sampled during active COVID-19. This chain's CDR3 is CASSPYPGVPGEQFF. In nucleotides, the CDR3 is TGTGCCAGCTCACCGTACCCAGGGGTCCCCGGTGAGCAGTTCTTC.